This T cell receptor beta chain was found in a study of T cells in Graves' hyperthyroidism and ophthalmopathy. This clonotype was seen many times. TCR beta CDR3 region amplification was performed from RNA transcripts. TCR CDR3 underwent first-round RT-PCR with the HTBI primer set. TCRdb analysed the multiplex PCR reads with MiXCR anew, one entry per CDR3 protein. The sample holds fewer than 650,000 distinct CDR3 sequences; less than 15% are singletons and the top ten take approximately 15%. Recently diagnosed hyperthyroidism of less than 2 months' duration affected patients aged 18 to 65. PBMCs were derived from 10 ml fresh peripheral blood. CDR3 length: 15 amino acids. V shed 3 bases and J 8 bases; nucleotides not matched to a gene: 10. Per the germline V gene, CDR1 is SNHLY and CDR2 is FYNNEI.

This chain joins TRBV2 and TRBJ2-1; TRBD1 matches 7 bases. The clonotype comes from a middle-aged woman with Graves' hyperthyroidism. Source material: blood. CDR3 region: CASSDDRALAYEQFF. The CDR3 bases are TGTGCCAGCAGTGACGACAGGGCGTTAGCGTATGAGCAGTTCTTC.